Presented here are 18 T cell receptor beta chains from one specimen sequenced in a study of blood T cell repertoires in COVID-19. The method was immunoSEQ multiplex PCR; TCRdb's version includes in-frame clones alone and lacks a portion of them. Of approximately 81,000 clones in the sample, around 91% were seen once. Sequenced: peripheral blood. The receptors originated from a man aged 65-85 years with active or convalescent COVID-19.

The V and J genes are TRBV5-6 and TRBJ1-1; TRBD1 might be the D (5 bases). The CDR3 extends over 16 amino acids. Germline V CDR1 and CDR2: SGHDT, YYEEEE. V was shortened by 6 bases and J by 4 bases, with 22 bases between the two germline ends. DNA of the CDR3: TGTGCCAGCACCTCCGGCGGGGGAGGGTTTGGCACTGAAGCTTTCTTT. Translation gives CASTSGGGGFGTEAFF. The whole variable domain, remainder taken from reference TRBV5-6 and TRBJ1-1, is DAGVTQSPTHLIKTRGQQVTLRCSPKSGHDTVSWYQQALGQGPQFIFQYYEEEERQRGNFPDRFSGHQFPNYSSELNVNALLLGDSALYLCASTSGGGGFGTEAFFGQGTRLTVV.

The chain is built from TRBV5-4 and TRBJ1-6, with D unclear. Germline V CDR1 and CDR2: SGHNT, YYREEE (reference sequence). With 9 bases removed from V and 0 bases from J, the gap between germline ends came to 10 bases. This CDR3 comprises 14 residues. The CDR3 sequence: CATTLSSYNSPLHF. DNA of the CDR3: TGTGCCACTACCCTGAGCTCCTATAATTCACCCCTCCACTTT.

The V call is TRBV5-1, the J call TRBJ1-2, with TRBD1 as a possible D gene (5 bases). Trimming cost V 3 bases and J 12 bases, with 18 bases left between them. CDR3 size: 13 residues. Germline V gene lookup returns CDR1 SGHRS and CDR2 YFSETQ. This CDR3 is CASSWTIEGRHTF. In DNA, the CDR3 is TGCGCCAGCAGCTGGACCATAGAGGGGAGGCACACCTTC.

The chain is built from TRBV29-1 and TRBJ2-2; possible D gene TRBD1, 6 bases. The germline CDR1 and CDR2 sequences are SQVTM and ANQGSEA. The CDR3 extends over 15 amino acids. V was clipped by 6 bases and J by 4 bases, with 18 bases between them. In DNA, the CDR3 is TGCAGCGTGGGGGTTGGGGGCGTCGGCACCGGGGAGCTGTTTTTT. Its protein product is CSVGVGGVGTGELFF.

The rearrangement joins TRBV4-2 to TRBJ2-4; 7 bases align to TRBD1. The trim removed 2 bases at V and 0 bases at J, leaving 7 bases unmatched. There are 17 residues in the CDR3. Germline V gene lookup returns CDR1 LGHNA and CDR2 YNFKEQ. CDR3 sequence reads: CASSQNRDRLAKNIQYF. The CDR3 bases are TGTGCCAGCAGCCAAAACCGGGACAGATTAGCCAAAAACATTCAGTACTTC.

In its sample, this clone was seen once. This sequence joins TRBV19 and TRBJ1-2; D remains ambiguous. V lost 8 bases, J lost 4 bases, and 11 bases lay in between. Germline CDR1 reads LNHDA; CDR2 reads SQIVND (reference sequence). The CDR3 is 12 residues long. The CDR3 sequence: CASSLSFYGYTF. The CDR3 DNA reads TGTGCCAGTTCGTTATCCTTCTATGGCTACACCTTC.

Here the CDR3 DNA reads TGTGCCAGCAGCTATAGGACAGGGGATTACGAGCAGTACTTC. This translates into CASSYRTGDYEQYF. The chain employs TRBV7-2 and TRBJ2-7; 9 positions match TRBD1. Germline V gene sequence: CDR1 SGHTA, CDR2 FQGNSA. The CDR3 length is 14 residues. After removal of 4 bases from V and 4 bases from J, the junction contained 5 bases not matched to a gene.

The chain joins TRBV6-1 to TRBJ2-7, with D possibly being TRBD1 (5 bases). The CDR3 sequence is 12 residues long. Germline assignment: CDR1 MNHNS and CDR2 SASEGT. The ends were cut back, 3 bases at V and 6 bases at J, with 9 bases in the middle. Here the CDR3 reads CASSDRAIEQYF. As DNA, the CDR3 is TGTGCCAGCAGTGACAGGGCGATCGAGCAGTACTTC.

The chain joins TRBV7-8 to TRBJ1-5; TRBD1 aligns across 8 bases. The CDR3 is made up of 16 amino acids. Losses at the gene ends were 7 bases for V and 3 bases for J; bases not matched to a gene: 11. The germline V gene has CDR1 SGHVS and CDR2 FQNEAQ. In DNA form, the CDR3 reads TGTGCCAGCACCATGCGGACAGGGCTAGACAATCAGCCCCAGCATTTT. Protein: CASTMRTGLDNQPQHF.

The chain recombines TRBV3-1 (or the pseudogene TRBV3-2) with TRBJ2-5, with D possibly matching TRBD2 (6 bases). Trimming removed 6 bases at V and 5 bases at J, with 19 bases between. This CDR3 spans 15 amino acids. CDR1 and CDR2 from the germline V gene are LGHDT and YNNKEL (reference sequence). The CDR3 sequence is CASSPGTSQRETQYF. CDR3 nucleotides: TGTGCCAGCAGTCCCGGGACTTCCCAACGGGAGACCCAGTACTTC.

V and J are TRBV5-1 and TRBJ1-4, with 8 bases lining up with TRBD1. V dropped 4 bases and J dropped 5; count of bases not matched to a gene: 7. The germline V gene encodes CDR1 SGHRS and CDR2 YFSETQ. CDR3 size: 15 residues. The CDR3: CASSPPGTGNEKLFF. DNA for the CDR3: TGCGCCAGCAGCCCACCAGGGACAGGAAATGAAAAACTGTTTTTT.

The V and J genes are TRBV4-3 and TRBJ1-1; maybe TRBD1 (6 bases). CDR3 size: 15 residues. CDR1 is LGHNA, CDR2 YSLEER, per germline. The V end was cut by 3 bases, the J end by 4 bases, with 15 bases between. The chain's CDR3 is CASSQEQGYGTEAFF. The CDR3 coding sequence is TGCGCCAGCAGCCAGGAACAGGGTTACGGCACTGAAGCTTTCTTT.

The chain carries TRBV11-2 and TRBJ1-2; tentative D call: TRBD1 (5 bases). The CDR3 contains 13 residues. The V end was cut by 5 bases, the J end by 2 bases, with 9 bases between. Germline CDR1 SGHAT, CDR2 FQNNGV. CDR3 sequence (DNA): TGTGCCAGCAGCCCGACAGAAAACTATGGCTACACCTTC. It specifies CASSPTENYGYTF.

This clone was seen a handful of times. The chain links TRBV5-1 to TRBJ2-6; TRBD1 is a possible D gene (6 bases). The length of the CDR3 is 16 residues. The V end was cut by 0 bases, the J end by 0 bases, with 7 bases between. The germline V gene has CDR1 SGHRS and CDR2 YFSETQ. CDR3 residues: CASSLEGGSGANVLTF. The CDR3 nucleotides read TGCGCCAGCAGCTTGGAAGGGGGCTCTGGGGCCAACGTCCTGACTTTC.

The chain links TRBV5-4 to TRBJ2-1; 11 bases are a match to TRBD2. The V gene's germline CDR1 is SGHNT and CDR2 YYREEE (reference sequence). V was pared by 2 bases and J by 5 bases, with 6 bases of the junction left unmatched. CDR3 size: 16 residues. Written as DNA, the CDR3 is TGTGCCAGCAGCTTTCCGGGACTAGCGGCCGACAATGAGCAGTTCTTC. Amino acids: CASSFPGLAADNEQFF.

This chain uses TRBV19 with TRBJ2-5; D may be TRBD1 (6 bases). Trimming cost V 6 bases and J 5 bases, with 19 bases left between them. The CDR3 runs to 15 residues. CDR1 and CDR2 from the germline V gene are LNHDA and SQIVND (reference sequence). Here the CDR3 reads CASSTTLQGWETQYF. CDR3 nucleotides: TGTGCCAGTAGCACCACTTTACAGGGCTGGGAGACCCAGTACTTC.

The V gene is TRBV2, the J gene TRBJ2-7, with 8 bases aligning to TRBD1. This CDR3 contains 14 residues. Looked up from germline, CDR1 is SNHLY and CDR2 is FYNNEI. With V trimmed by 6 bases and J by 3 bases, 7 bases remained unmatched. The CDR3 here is CASSSGTGFYEQYF. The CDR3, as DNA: TGTGCCAGCAGCTCCGGGACAGGCTTCTACGAGCAGTACTTC.

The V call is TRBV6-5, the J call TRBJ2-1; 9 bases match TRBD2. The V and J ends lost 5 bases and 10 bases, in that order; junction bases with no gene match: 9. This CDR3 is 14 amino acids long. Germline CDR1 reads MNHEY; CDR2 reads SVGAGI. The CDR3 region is CASSKRGAGGEQFF. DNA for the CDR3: TGTGCCAGCAGTAAGCGGGGGGCCGGTGGAGAGCAGTTCTTC.